This T cell receptor (beta chain) was found in a study of T cell changes during pregnancy in multiple sclerosis. CDR1 is LNHDA and CDR2 is SQIVND in the germline V gene (reference sequence). The V gene lost 5 bases and the J gene lost 8 bases, with 9 bases spanning the gap. The CDR3 contains 11 residues. Clones were sequenced by immunoSEQ multiplex PCR, and TCRdb holds only the in-frame ones, with some missing. The repertoire includes approximately 28,000 clones, 80% to 90% of them detected once, and 16% sits in the top ten. This sequence originates from a female donor with multiple sclerosis, enrolled in a pregnancy study. The starting material was CD8+ T cells from peripheral blood mononuclear cells, obtained in the second trimester of pregnancy. The chain combines TRBV19 with TRBJ1-1; D is possibly TRBD1 (5 bases). This chain's CDR3 is CASSAGLEAFF. In DNA form, the CDR3 reads TGTGCCAGTAGTGCAGGGCTCGAAGCTTTCTTT.